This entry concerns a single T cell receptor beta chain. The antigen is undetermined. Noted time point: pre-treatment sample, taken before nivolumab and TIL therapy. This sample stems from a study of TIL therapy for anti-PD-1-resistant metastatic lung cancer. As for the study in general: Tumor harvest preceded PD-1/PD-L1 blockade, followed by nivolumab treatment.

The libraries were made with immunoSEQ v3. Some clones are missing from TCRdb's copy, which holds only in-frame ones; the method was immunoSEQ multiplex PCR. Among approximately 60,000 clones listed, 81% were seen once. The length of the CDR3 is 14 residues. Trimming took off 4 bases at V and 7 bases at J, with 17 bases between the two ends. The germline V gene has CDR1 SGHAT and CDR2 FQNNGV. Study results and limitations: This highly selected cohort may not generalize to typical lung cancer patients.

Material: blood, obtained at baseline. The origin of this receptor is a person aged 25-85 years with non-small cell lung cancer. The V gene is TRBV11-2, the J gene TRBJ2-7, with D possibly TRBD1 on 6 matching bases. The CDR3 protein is CASSSSRDTVEQYF. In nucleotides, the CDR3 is TGTGCCAGCAGCTCAAGTCGGGACACCGTAGAGCAGTACTTC.